Below, one TCR beta chain is given with its context. Its antigen is still unknown. There are no base qualities to consult, and no much larger clone falls within one base. TCRbeta CDR3 regions were amplified from genomic DNA by means of the immunoSEQ Assay, a bias-controlled multiplex PCR. The original methods were these. The number of nucleated cells in each sample was estimated by amplification of reference gene primers within the assay. Sequence reads were collapsed and filtered to measure the absolute abundance of every unique TCRbeta CDR3 rearrangement. For each sample, productive Simpson clonality was calculated as the square root of Simpson's diversity index across productive rearrangements. Sourced from immuneACCESS, this table was stored by TCRdb with only in-frame sequences that have V and J called. A share of the clones is absent; for the studies checked, an unresolved V gene accounts for under half, and the remainder has no known explanation. From that table come the V and J calls and clone size; the DNA was used to work out D and trimming. The sample yields some 250,000 clones; 70% to 90% were counted once. 1.9% of the sample is in the top ten clones.

This sample stems from a study of blood T cell repertoires in COVID-19 (dated by TCRdb to between 2020 and 2021). Looking at the study overall: Samples covering the acute and convalescent phases of COVID-19 were provided by collaborators in the United States, Italy and Spain. The samples were drawn from the first 160 participants of the ongoing ImmuneRACE study and from 950 to 1,500 subjects provided by 6 global collaborators. The material from the prospective study consisted of cDNA or gDNA derived from T cells, B-cell-depleted T cells, or PBMCs. A de-identified subject ID, COVID-19 status, age in years and sex were almost always included in the sample metadata. Deeply sampled blood TCRbeta repertoires from subjects exposed to, actively infected with, or recovered from COVID-19 were included in the dataset. Where available, HLA class I and class II types were obtained from metadata supplied by the sample provider rather than from assay-based typing. The repertoires were made available in a free public database intended to serve as a resource for research on the immune response to SARS-CoV-2. Overall study results and their limits: The quantity of clinical and demographic metadata differed by source and by participant and was supplied without curation.

Enrolling through a virtual design, the prospective study's participants ranged in age from roughly 18 to 89 years and lived across 20 to 30 United States geographic areas. To assign participants to cohorts, the prospective study relied on clinical history that participants themselves reported in a screening survey and a study questionnaire. ImmuneRACE Cohort 3 recovered participants were defined by two consecutive negative NP/OP PCR tests, healthcare professional clearance, or symptom resolution. In the prospective study, mobile phlebotomists collected whole blood, serum and a nasopharyngeal or oropharyngeal swab from each participant. Participants in the prospective study had the option to provide additional blood draws and questionnaires over an approximately 2-month period. Before DNA extraction, blood samples from the prospective study were shipped at room temperature or frozen. The CDR1 and CDR2 encoded by the germline V gene are LGHNT and FRNRAP. Including cysteine and phenylalanine, the CDR3 has 15 amino acids. Only CDR3 DNA remains: 45 bases, in frame from the first base. V has 2 bases trimmed and J has 5 bases trimmed; junction bases matching no gene number 4.

The rearrangement joined TRBV12-5 to TRBJ2-7, with 12 central nucleotides matching TRBD2. The specimen sequenced was PBMCs or T cells enriched from blood (not recorded which). This clonotype was obtained from a woman between 45 and 65 years old who had recovered from COVID-19. The nucleotide sequence is TGTGCTAGTGGTTTGACTAGCGGGAGGTCCCACGAGCAGTACTTC. It translates as CASGLTSGRSHEQYF. The entire variable domain, with the stretches around the CDR3 drawn from the reference TRBV12-5 and TRBJ2-7 proteins, is DARVTQTPRHKVTEMGQEVTMRCQPILGHNTVFWYRQTMMQGLELLAYFRNRAPLDDSGMPKDRFSAEMPDATLATLKIQPSEPRDSAVYFCASGLTSGRSHEQYFGPGTRLTVT.